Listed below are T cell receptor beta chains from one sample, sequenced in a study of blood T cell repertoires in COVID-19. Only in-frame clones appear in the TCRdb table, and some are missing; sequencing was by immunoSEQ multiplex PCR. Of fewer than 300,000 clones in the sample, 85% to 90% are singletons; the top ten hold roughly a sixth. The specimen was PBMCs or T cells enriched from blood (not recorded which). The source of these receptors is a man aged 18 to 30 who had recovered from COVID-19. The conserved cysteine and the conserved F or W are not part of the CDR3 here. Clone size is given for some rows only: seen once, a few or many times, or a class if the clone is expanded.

CDR3: ASSVGTTDEQF
size: NA
V: TRBV9
length: 11
J: TRBJ2-1

CDR3: ASSFRYEQY
size: once
V: TRBV7-9
length: 9
J: TRBJ2-7

CDR3: ASSTGQTQPQH
size: NA
V: TRBV6-5
length: 11
J: TRBJ1-5

CDR3: ASSQSPISGGYQETQY
size: NA
V: TRBV3-1/TRBV3-2
length: 16
J: TRBJ2-5

CDR3: ASSLVANYGYT
size: NA
V: TRBV27
length: 11
J: TRBJ1-2

CDR3: ASSLPPTGNYGYT
size: NA
V: TRBV28
length: 13
J: TRBJ1-2

CDR3: ASSLRDRPYNEQF
size: NA
V: TRBV7-9
length: 13
J: TRBJ2-1

CDR3: ASSLSSTVARNEQY
size: NA
V: TRBV11-3
length: 14
J: TRBJ2-7

CDR3: ASREGGQGDSPLH
size: NA
V: TRBV19
length: 13
J: TRBJ1-6

CDR3: ASSVGVAGEVETQY
size: once
V: TRBV9
length: 14
J: TRBJ2-5

CDR3: ASSFGEYEQY
size: NA
V: TRBV5-4
length: 10
J: TRBJ2-7

CDR3: ASSLFQTGPGNTIY
size: NA
V: TRBV5-1
length: 14
J: TRBJ1-3

CDR3: ASSPDGVDEQF
size: NA
V: TRBV5-1
length: 11
J: TRBJ2-1

CDR3: ASSPSSGTPQETQY
size: NA
V: TRBV18
length: 14
J: TRBJ2-5

CDR3: ASSLQGGDGYT
size: NA
V: TRBV7-2
length: 11
J: TRBJ1-2

CDR3: SVGGVGSYGYT
size: NA
V: TRBV29-1
length: 11
J: TRBJ1-2

CDR3: ASRDRGEKLF
size: NA
V: TRBV11-2
length: 10
J: TRBJ1-4

CDR3: ASSARVSGRAVGGTGELF
size: NA
V: TRBV9
length: 18
J: TRBJ2-2

CDR3: ASSPRPQSYGYT
size: NA
V: TRBV27
length: 12
J: TRBJ1-2

CDR3: ASISVGAETNEKLF
size: once
V: TRBV28
length: 14
J: TRBJ1-4

CDR3: ASSTTSGAHSYNEQF
size: NA
V: TRBV19
length: 15
J: TRBJ2-1

CDR3: ASSARTGQETQY
size: NA
V: TRBV7-2
length: 12
J: TRBJ2-5

CDR3: ASSKGTGGSSPLH
size: few
V: TRBV28
length: 13
J: TRBJ1-6

CDR3: ASSLSLAGNSYEQY
size: NA
V: TRBV5-1
length: 14
J: TRBJ2-7

CDR3: ASSPTSGLDYEQY
size: NA
V: TRBV28
length: 13
J: TRBJ2-7

CDR3: AWSATGNTEAF
size: NA
V: TRBV30
length: 11
J: TRBJ1-1

CDR3: ASSLEFMNTEAF
size: NA
V: TRBV28
length: 12
J: TRBJ1-1